This TCR beta chain was identified during a study of cytomegalovirus exposure and HLA in healthy donors. This clone was seen just once. Its antigen is currently unknown. The sample holds other DNA sequences that translate to the same CDR3. Findings and limits, study-wide: Earlier analysis yielded a pattern in which most TCR beta V segments were productive about 90% or about 30% of the time.

The PCR made use of 60 Vbeta and 13 Jbeta primers. Sequencing used immunoSEQ multiplex PCR; TCRdb keeps in-frame clones, though not all of them. The sample holds around 180,000 clones, 65% to 90% seen once. CDR1 SGHDT and CDR2 YYEEEE come from the germline V gene. The CDR3 is 15 residues long. V dropped 3 bases and J dropped 5; count of bases not matched to a gene: 7. Specimen: PBMCs. The TCR comes from a girl aged 2 to 10 in good health and CMV-seropositive. The rearrangement links TRBV5-6 to TRBJ2-3; the match to TRBD2 covers 9 bases. DNA of the CDR3: TGTGCCAGCAGCTGGAGCCTAGCGGGGTTAGATACGCAGTATTTT. Its translation is CASSWSLAGLDTQYF.